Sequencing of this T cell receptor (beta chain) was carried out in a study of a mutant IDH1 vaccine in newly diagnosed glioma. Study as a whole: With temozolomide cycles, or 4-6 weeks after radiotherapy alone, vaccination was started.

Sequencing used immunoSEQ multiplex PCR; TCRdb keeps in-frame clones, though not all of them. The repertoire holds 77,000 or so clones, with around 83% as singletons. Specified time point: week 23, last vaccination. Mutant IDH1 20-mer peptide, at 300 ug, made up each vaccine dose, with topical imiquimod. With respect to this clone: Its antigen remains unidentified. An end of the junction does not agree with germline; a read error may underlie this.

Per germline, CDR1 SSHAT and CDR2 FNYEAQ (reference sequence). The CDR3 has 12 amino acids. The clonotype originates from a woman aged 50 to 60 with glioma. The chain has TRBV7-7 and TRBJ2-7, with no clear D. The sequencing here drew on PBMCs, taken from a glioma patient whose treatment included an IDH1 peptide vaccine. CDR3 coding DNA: TGTGCTAGCAGCTCGGATGTTGGTAAGCAGTACTTC. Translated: CASSSDVGKQYF.